The 18 T cell receptor beta chains listed next were all sequenced from one sample in a study of vaccination and CD4 T cells after COVID-19. CD4+ T cells that had been cultured provided DNA sequenced with the Oncomine TCR Beta short-read assay. Using its own MiXCR run on the PCR reads, TCRdb lists one record per CDR3 protein. This table has about 20,000 distinct CDR3 sequences, 40% to 55% appearing once. What these receptors recognize is not known. Specified treatment: approximately nine-day PBMC culture with coronavirus spike peptide pools or control peptides (ViraFEST assay). The material sequenced was CD4+ T cells from blood, cultured in vitro, taken after SARS-CoV-2 vaccination. The source of these receptors is a human donor who had recovered from COVID-19.

This chain joins TRBV15 and TRBJ2-2, with TRBD1 as a possible D gene (6 bases). With 3 bases removed from V and 6 bases from J, the gap between germline ends came to 14 bases. The V gene's germline CDR1 is LNHNV and CDR2 YYDKDF (reference sequence). This CDR3 is 15 amino acids long. CDR3 in DNA: TGTGCCACCAGCAGGGACCGACGACAGGCCGGGGAGCTGTTTTTT. Amino acids: CATSRDRRQAGELFF.

This chain joins TRBV27 and TRBJ2-7, with no clear D. The CDR3 has 14 amino acids. Germline loops: CDR1 MNHEY, CDR2 SMNVEV (reference sequence). The V gene lost 6 bases and the J gene lost 2 bases, with 14 bases spanning the gap. As DNA, the CDR3 is TGTGCCAGCAGGAAGACGCTAACCACCTACGAGCAGTACTTC. Amino acids: CASRKTLTTYEQYF.

The chain links TRBV20-1 to TRBJ2-7; 9 bases are shared with TRBD2. Germline V gene lookup returns CDR1 DFQATT and CDR2 SNEGSKA (reference sequence). The junction had 16 bases not matched to a gene; V was cut back by 6 bases and J by 4 bases. This CDR3 is 16 amino acids long. CDR3 nucleotides: TGCAGTGCCGGGGGAGCCGGACTAGCGAAACCTTACGAGCAGTACTTC. Translating gives CSAGGAGLAKPYEQYF.

The V and J genes are TRBV25-1 and TRBJ2-5, with TRBD1 as a possible D gene (5 bases). Germline V lookup: CDR1 MGHDK, CDR2 SYGVNS. V lost 2 bases, J lost 2 bases, and 9 bases lay in between. The length of the CDR3 is 14 residues. The DNA for the CDR3 is TGTGCCAGCAGTGAACCAGGGCCACAAGAGACCCAGTACTTC. This sequence encodes CASSEPGPQETQYF.

This clonotype has just a few counts. The rearrangement uses TRBV27 and TRBJ2-7; 8 nucleotides match TRBD1. The J segment lost 0 bases and the V segment lost 7 bases, leaving 5 bases of the junction unmatched. There are 14 residues in the CDR3. Germline assignment: CDR1 MNHEY and CDR2 SMNVEV (reference sequence). The CDR3 reads CASKDRGYSYEQYF. The DNA of the CDR3 is TGTGCCAGCAAAGACAGGGGCTACTCCTACGAGCAGTACTTC.

This sequence joins TRBV6-5 and TRBJ2-5; 9 bases are a match to TRBD1. The germline CDR1 and CDR2 sequences are MNHEY and SVGAGI. J was trimmed by 4 bases and V by 6 bases; bases with no gene match: 6. This CDR3 contains 14 residues. In DNA, the CDR3 is TGTGCCAGCAGGTACAGGGGGCAGGCAGAGACCCAGTACTTC. Its protein product is CASRYRGQAETQYF.

This clonotype was detected only a few times. This chain connects TRBV20-1 to TRBJ2-1; maybe TRBD2 (6 bases). Germline CDR1 is DFQATT and CDR2 is SNEGSKA (reference sequence). This CDR3 is 15 amino acids long. Trimming took off 2 bases at V and 9 bases at J, with 20 bases between the two ends. The CDR3 nucleotides read TGCAGTGCTAGATCATGGATGGCTAGCGATAGTGAGCAGTTCTTC. Amino acids: CSARSWMASDSEQFF.

This chain joins TRBV7-9 and TRBJ2-7; 7 bases match TRBD2. This CDR3 region has 15 residues. CDR1 SEHNR and CDR2 FQNEAQ come from the germline V gene (reference sequence). The J segment lost 6 bases and the V segment lost 1 base, leaving 9 bases of the junction unmatched. The CDR3 coding sequence is TGTGCCAGCAGCTTAGGGTGGGGCAGGGAGGGCGAGCAGTACTTC. It codes for CASSLGWGREGEQYF.

The chain uses TRBV10-3 and TRBJ2-3, with D possibly matching TRBD2 (5 bases). The length of the CDR3 is 14 residues. CDR1 is ENHRY, CDR2 SYGVKD, per germline. Trimming stripped 6 bases from V and 4 bases from J, with 14 bases between. The CDR3 bases are TGTGCCATCAGGGCCGGGGATTCAGCAGATACGCAGTATTTT. Its protein product is CAIRAGDSADTQYF.

The chain links TRBV10-1 to TRBJ2-7; D remains ambiguous. Germline CDR1 WNHNN, CDR2 SYGVQD (reference sequence). This CDR3 is built from 14 residues. Trimming shortened V by 5 bases and J by 4 bases, and 15 bases separated the two germline ends. CDR3 sequence: CASSRPIKFYEQYF. Written as DNA, the CDR3 is TGCGCCAGCAGTCGTCCGATTAAGTTTTACGAGCAGTACTTC.

The chain carries TRBV9 and TRBJ1-1, with D possibly being TRBD1 (6 bases). Germline V gene data show CDR1 as SGDLS and CDR2 as YYNGEE. The CDR3 is 15 residues long. V was pared by 4 bases and J by 1 base, with 14 bases between. CDR3 loop: CASSPKGGRNTEAFF. CDR3 nucleotide sequence: TGTGCCAGCAGCCCGAAGGGGGGGAGGAACACTGAAGCTTTCTTT.

The gene calls are TRBV7-2 and TRBJ1-5; D not certain. V was pared by 5 bases and J by 1 base, with 15 bases between. The CDR3 consists of 16 residues. Germline V gene sequence: CDR1 SGHTA, CDR2 FQGNSA. CDR3 bases: TGTGCCAGCAGCGACCGGGCCGGGCTAAGCAATCAGCCCCAGCATTTT. Amino acids: CASSDRAGLSNQPQHF.

A few counts support this clonotype. The chain joins TRBV20-1 to TRBJ1-2; D possibly corresponds to TRBD1 (6 bases). The CDR3 is 13 amino acids. Germline V gene data show CDR1 as DFQATT and CDR2 as SNEGSKA (reference sequence). V lost 5 bases to trimming and J lost 2 bases, with 12 bases between them. The chain's CDR3 is CSAQLQGNYGYTF. In DNA form, the CDR3 reads TGCAGTGCTCAACTCCAGGGGAACTATGGCTACACCTTC.

This sequence joins TRBV20-1 and TRBJ2-2; 9 positions agree with TRBD2. Per germline, CDR1 DFQATT and CDR2 SNEGSKA (reference sequence). The V segment lost 6 bases and the J segment 0 bases; nucleotides outside the gene matches: 2. CDR3 length equals 14 residues. Here the CDR3 DNA reads TGCAGTGCCCGCGGGGGGGCGAACACCGGGGAGCTGTTTTTT. Translated: CSARGGANTGELFF.

This clonotype was recorded a few times. J is TRBJ1-5 and V is TRBV5-8; D is unclear. CDR3 size: 13 residues. Trimming removed 0 bases from V and 1 base from J, with 2 bases in between. Germline CDR1 and CDR2: SGHTS and YDEGEE. CDR3 bases: TGTGCCAGCAGCTTGGCCAGCAATCAGCCCCAGCATTTT. Its translation: CASSLASNQPQHF.

The J gene is TRBJ1-1, the V gene TRBV19; TRBD1 aligns across 7 bases. This CDR3 spans 16 amino acids. V lost 1 base, J lost 0 bases, and 5 bases stayed unmatched. CDR1 and CDR2 from the germline V gene are LNHDA and SQIVND (reference sequence). In nucleotides, the CDR3 is TGTGCCAGTAGTATAGCGACAGGGCAAGTGAACACTGAAGCTTTCTTT. It specifies CASSIATGQVNTEAFF.

This clonotype was seen more than once but under ten times. The chain uses TRBV6-1 and TRBJ1-5; D is perhaps TRBD1 (5 bases). The CDR3 extends over 15 amino acids. Per the germline V gene, CDR1 is MNHNS and CDR2 is SASEGT. V lost 8 bases to trimming and J lost 5 bases, with 19 bases between them. The CDR3 DNA sequence: TGTGCCAGCCAAACCCTTGGGGCCCCACATCAGCCCCAGCATTTT. This sequence encodes CASQTLGAPHQPQHF.

Worth noting for this clonotype: Relative to the germline gene, one junction end is altered; a read error may explain this. The chain links TRBV7-2 to TRBJ2-5; 12 bases match TRBD2. CDR3 length: 17 residues. Per germline, CDR1 SGHTA and CDR2 FQGNSA. In DNA, the CDR3 is TGTGCCAGCAGCTTAGGGACTAGCGGGGCCATTCGGGAGACCCGGTACTTC. The encoded protein is CASSLGTSGAIRETRYF.